This entry lists 28 T cell receptor beta chains sequenced from one sample in a study of T cells in Graves' hyperthyroidism and ophthalmopathy. TCR beta CDR3 region amplification was performed from RNA transcripts. Primed by the HTBI set, a first-round RT-PCR was run on the TCR CDR3. MiXCR was run by TCRdb on the multiplex PCR reads, yielding one entry per CDR3 protein. This sample has some 620,000 distinct CDR3 sequences; around 16% occur once, and the top ten carry 3.8%. The source material was blood. The receptors come from a woman in her 30s with Graves' hyperthyroidism.

In its sample, this clonotype was seen many times. The rearrangement uses TRBV28 and TRBJ1-5; 8 bases are shared with TRBD1. The V gene's germline CDR1 is MDHEN and CDR2 SYDVKM. The V segment lost 5 bases and the J segment 0 bases; nucleotides outside the gene matches: 24. This CDR3 is 22 amino acids long. CDR3 sequence: CASSPTSSPGGSHPDSNQPQHF. The CDR3 nucleotides are TGTGCCAGCAGTCCTACCTCGTCGCCAGGGGGCTCCCACCCAGATAGCAATCAGCCCCAGCATTTT.

This clonotype was detected ten times or more. The rearrangement uses TRBV7-9 and TRBJ2-1, with 7 bases fitting TRBD2. Germline trimming cut 2 bases from V and 9 bases from J; bases unmatched to any gene: 4. Germline CDR1 SEHNR, CDR2 FQNEAQ (reference sequence). The CDR3 runs 13 residues. The CDR3 loop is CASSLMSGGEQFF. CDR3 DNA sequence: TGTGCCAGCAGCTTAATGTCGGGGGGTGAGCAGTTCTTC.

V gene TRBV5-8 combines with J gene TRBJ2-6; D unclear. Germline assignment: CDR1 SGHTS and CDR2 YDEGEE. Trimming cost V 0 bases and J 0 bases, with 7 bases left between them. The CDR3 loop spans 16 amino acids. CDR3 amino acids: CASSLGTGSGANVLTF. CDR3 nucleotides: TGTGCCAGCAGCTTGGGGACGGGCTCTGGGGCCAACGTCCTGACTTTC.

This clonotype showed up just a few times. The genes are TRBV6-2 or TRBV6-3 and TRBJ2-1; TRBD2 aligns across 11 bases. Germline V gene data show CDR1 as MNHEY and CDR2 as SVGEGT. With V trimmed by 9 bases and J by 4 bases, 5 bases remained unmatched. The CDR3 has 14 residues. CDR3 protein: CASIAGGTYNEQFF. The CDR3 region has the DNA TGTGCCAGTATAGCGGGAGGGACGTACAATGAGCAGTTCTTC.

This clonotype was observed many times. This chain links TRBV6-1 with TRBJ2-5; D is tentatively TRBD1 or TRBD2 (5 bases each). This CDR3 region has 14 residues. V lost 5 bases, J lost 4 bases, and 14 bases lay in between. Germline V gene sequence: CDR1 MNHNS, CDR2 SASEGT. CDR3 DNA sequence: TGTGCCAGCAGTTACGGGGCCACCCGAGAGACCCAGTACTTC. As protein: CASSYGATRETQYF.

This clonotype came up many times. The rearrangement links TRBV6-1 to TRBJ1-1, with 8 bases lining up with TRBD1. The CDR3 has 13 residues. CDR1 is MNHNS and CDR2 is SASEGT in the germline V gene. V shed 10 bases, J shed 1 base, and the junction held 5 bases outside the gene matches. Written as DNA, the CDR3 is TGTGCCACCCTAGGACAGGGGAACACTGAAGCTTTCTTT. This translates into CATLGQGNTEAFF.

This clonotype was found a few times. The gene calls are TRBV7-9 and TRBJ2-2; D remains unclear. The germline V gene encodes CDR1 SEHNR and CDR2 FQNEAQ (reference sequence). Deletions cut 2 bases from V and 4 bases from J, with 11 bases between. The CDR3 has 15 amino acids. DNA of the CDR3: TGTGCCAGCAGCTTATCCTTTTACAGCACCGGGGAGCTGTTTTTT. Its translation: CASSLSFYSTGELFF.

The V gene is TRBV28, the J gene TRBJ2-7; 11 positions agree with TRBD2. The germline gives CDR1 MDHEN, CDR2 SYDVKM. The V and J ends lost 6 bases and 7 bases, in that order; junction bases with no gene match: 11. This CDR3 spans 15 amino acids. CDR3 DNA: TGTGCCAGCAGGCGGGGGACTAGCGGAGAACAGGAGCAGTACTTC. Protein product: CASRRGTSGEQEQYF.

This clonotype has a count of ten or more. The chain links TRBV20-1 to TRBJ2-5, with D perhaps TRBD1 (6 bases). This CDR3 region has 15 residues. Germline V gene data show CDR1 as DFQATT and CDR2 as SNEGSKA (reference sequence). V dropped 1 base and J dropped 4 bases, with 16 bases sitting between them. The CDR3 loop is CSARVMGAVGETQYF. CDR3 nucleotide sequence: TGCAGTGCTAGAGTTATGGGGGCAGTAGGAGAGACCCAGTACTTC.

This clonotype was counted a few times. This chain links TRBV19 with TRBJ1-2; possible D gene TRBD1, 6 bases. The germline CDR1 and CDR2 sequences are LNHDA and SQIVND (reference sequence). The CDR3 loop spans 14 amino acids. V dropped 4 bases and J dropped 4 bases, with 13 bases sitting between them. The CDR3 DNA reads TGTGCCAGTAGTACAGGACAGTATCTCTATGGCTACACCTTC. It is translated as CASSTGQYLYGYTF.

At least ten counts were recorded for this clonotype. This rearrangement joins TRBV12-3 or TRBV12-4 to TRBJ2-5, with 7 bases lining up with TRBD2. With V trimmed by 4 bases and J by 5 bases, 7 bases remained unmatched. The CDR3 extends over 14 amino acids. The CDR3 coding sequence is TGTGCCAGCAGTTGGGGCGGGAGTGAGGAGACCCAGTACTTC. Its translation is CASSWGGSEETQYF.

This clonotype was counted ten times or more. The chain uses TRBV29-1 and TRBJ2-7; D is possibly TRBD1 (5 bases). V dropped 4 bases and J dropped 5 bases, with 15 bases sitting between them. The CDR3 sequence is 13 residues long. The germline gives CDR1 SQVTM, CDR2 ANQGSEA. CDR3 bases: TGCAGCGTTGTGGGGCAGGGAAGACACGAGCAGTACTTC. It encodes CSVVGQGRHEQYF.

V usage is TRBV12-3 or TRBV12-4 and J usage is TRBJ2-7, with TRBD1 identical over 7 bases. The CDR3 consists of 12 residues. V was clipped by 10 bases and J by 6 bases; unmatched bases: 9. The CDR3 reads CAIQTGNAEQYF. CDR3 coding DNA: TGTGCCATACAGACAGGGAACGCCGAGCAGTACTTC.

This clonotype was seen many times. V is TRBV28 and J is TRBJ2-7, with D possibly matching TRBD2 (5 bases). With 1 base removed from V and 2 bases from J, the gap between germline ends came to 6 bases. CDR3 length equals 13 residues. Germline loops: CDR1 MDHEN, CDR2 SYDVKM. The CDR3 DNA reads as TGTGCCAGCAGTTTATTAGCGACCTACGAGCAGTACTTC. Its protein product is CASSLLATYEQYF.

This clonotype was found many times. This sequence joins TRBV6-5 and TRBJ2-3; TRBD2 matches 10 bases. Germline lookup yields CDR1 MNHEY and CDR2 SVGAGI. There are 19 residues in the CDR3. J was trimmed by 3 bases and V by 0 bases; bases with no gene match: 12. CDR3 DNA sequence: TGTGCCAGCAGTTACTCGGCACTGGCTAGCGGGAGTGGTACAGATACGCAGTATTTT. It codes for CASSYSALASGSGTDTQYF.

This clonotype was seen more than once but under ten times. The chain joins TRBV12-3 or TRBV12-4 to TRBJ2-7; D call uncertain. The CDR3 spans 13 residues. Trimming pared 2 bases from V and 5 bases from J, leaving 10 bases between. The CDR3 is CASSLIVRDEQYF. In DNA form, the CDR3 reads TGTGCCAGCAGTTTAATTGTCCGGGACGAGCAGTACTTC.

This clonotype has at least ten counts. The chain uses TRBV28 and TRBJ2-1; D call uncertain. V was shortened by 2 bases and J by 0 bases, with 11 bases between the two germline ends. CDR1 is MDHEN and CDR2 is SYDVKM in the germline V gene. The CDR3 totals 16 residues. CDR3: CASSLKNGSSYNEQFF. The CDR3 DNA sequence: TGTGCCAGCAGTTTAAAAAACGGAAGCTCCTACAATGAGCAGTTCTTC.

This clonotype showed up just a few times. This chain joins TRBV7-6 and TRBJ1-2, with D tentatively TRBD1 (5 bases). Germline assignment: CDR1 SGHVS and CDR2 FNYEAQ. The CDR3 runs 15 residues. The V and J ends lost 1 base and 6 bases respectively, with 15 bases between them. CDR3 in DNA: TGTGCCAGCAGCTTAGAGGGGAAGGGTATCAATGGCTACACCTTC. It encodes CASSLEGKGINGYTF.

The CDR3 here is CASSQDGGINQPQHF. The CDR3 DNA reads as TGCGCCAGCAGCCAAGATGGGGGGATCAATCAGCCCCAGCATTTT. The genes are TRBV4-3 and TRBJ1-5; D might be TRBD1 (5 bases). The CDR3 extends over 15 amino acids. Germline CDR1 reads LGHNA; CDR2 reads YSLEER. V lost 0 bases and J lost 3, with 9 bases in between.

This clonotype was seen many times. The V and J genes are TRBV7-2 and TRBJ2-1; 13 positions match TRBD2. V was pared by 3 bases and J by 3 bases, with 11 bases of the junction left unmatched. CDR3 length equals 19 residues. Germline lookup yields CDR1 SGHTA and CDR2 FQGNSA. In nucleotides, the CDR3 is TGTGCCAGCAGCTTGGGGTCTGACGGACTAGCGGGAGTCTACAATGAGCAGTTCTTC. Protein: CASSLGSDGLAGVYNEQFF.

Ten or more counts support this clonotype. The V call is TRBV5-1, the J call TRBJ2-1; D is perhaps TRBD1 (6 bases). Trimming pared 3 bases from V and 7 bases from J, leaving 20 bases between. The CDR3 covers 16 residues. Germline V gene lookup returns CDR1 SGHRS and CDR2 YFSETQ. In DNA, the CDR3 is TGCGCCAGCAGCTCCCTCGTTAAGGGGGAAGTGAATGAGCAGTTCTTC. Amino acid sequence: CASSSLVKGEVNEQFF.

The V gene is TRBV20-1, the J gene TRBJ2-7, with D uncertain. The V end lost 6 bases, the J end lost 0 bases, and 15 bases lay between the germline ends. There are 14 residues in the CDR3. Germline V gives CDR1 DFQATT, CDR2 SNEGSKA (reference sequence). The CDR3, as DNA: TGCAGTGCCGTACAAACGACGGGCTCCTACGAGCAGTACTTC. This codes for CSAVQTTGSYEQYF.

This clonotype was recorded at least ten times. V and J are TRBV28 and TRBJ2-1; 7 bases are a match to TRBD2. Germline V gives CDR1 MDHEN, CDR2 SYDVKM. CDR3 length equals 16 residues. The junction had 12 bases not matched to a gene; V was cut back by 8 bases and J by 2 bases. CDR3 residues: CASSGREGGTYNEQFF. CDR3 DNA: TGTGCCAGCTCTGGAAGGGAGGGAGGGACCTACAATGAGCAGTTCTTC.

This clonotype was detected only once. The rearrangement links TRBV2 to TRBJ2-5; 7 nucleotides agree with TRBD1. The CDR3 has 14 residues. The V and J ends lost 3 bases and 4 bases, in that order; junction bases with no gene match: 5. Germline V gives CDR1 SNHLY, CDR2 FYNNEI. CDR3 sequence (DNA): TGTGCCAGCAGTGACCACAGGGGTGCAGAGACCCAGTACTTC. Protein sequence: CASSDHRGAETQYF. Looking up the rest from reference TRBV2 and TRBJ2-5 gives the full variable domain: EPEVTQTPSHQVTQMGQEVILRCVPISNHLYFYWYRQILGQKVEFLVSFYNNEISEKSEIFDDQFSVERPDGSNFTLKIRSTKLEDSAMYFCASSDHRGAETQYFGPGTRLLVL.

This clonotype was seen many times. This chain connects TRBV6-2 or TRBV6-3 to TRBJ2-1; the match to TRBD2 covers 11 bases. This CDR3 comprises 19 residues. J was trimmed by 0 bases and V by 8 bases; bases with no gene match: 15. Germline CDR1 and CDR2: MNHEY and SVGEGT. DNA of the CDR3: TGTGCCAGCGGCGCTTGGACTAGCGGGCCTGAGAGCTCCTACAATGAGCAGTTCTTC. Its protein is CASGAWTSGPESSYNEQFF.

The chain links TRBV12-3 or TRBV12-4 to TRBJ1-6; the D is unclear. This CDR3 has 14 amino acids. The V gene lost 7 bases and the J gene lost 0 bases, with 7 bases spanning the gap. The CDR3 bases are TGTGCCAGCATAGGGAGCTCCTATAATTCACCCCTCCACTTT. This gives the protein CASIGSSYNSPLHF.

This clonotype was recorded at least ten times. The chain is built from TRBV12-3 or TRBV12-4 and TRBJ2-7, with D maybe TRBD1 (5 bases). The CDR3 consists of 14 residues. Deletions cut 7 bases from V and 6 bases from J, with 19 bases between. Written as DNA, the CDR3 is TGTGCCAGCAATGGTCGCCAGGGTGGTCGCGAGCAGTACTTC. Protein: CASNGRQGGREQYF.

This clonotype was counted ten times or more. V gene TRBV28 combines with J gene TRBJ1-5; D gene unclear. The CDR3 is 13 amino acids. Germline CDR1 is MDHEN and CDR2 is SYDVKM. V was trimmed by 3 bases and J by 9 bases, leaving 12 bases between them. This CDR3 reads CASSLRGIPPQHF. CDR3 coding DNA: TGTGCCAGCAGTTTGCGGGGAATCCCGCCCCAGCATTTT. Based on the CDR3 plus reference TRBV28 and TRBJ1-5, the full variable domain is DVKVTQSSRYLVKRTGEKVFLECVQDMDHENMFWYRQDPGLGLRLIYFSYDVKMKEKGDIPEGYSVSREKKERFSLILESASTNQTSMYLCASSLRGIPPQHFGDGTRLSIL.